A single sample is the source of the 12 T cell receptor beta chains below, sequenced in a study of T cells in Graves' hyperthyroidism and ophthalmopathy. Amplified regions were TCR beta CDR3 sequences from RNA transcripts. RT-PCR in the first round (using the HTBI primer set) targeted the TCR CDR3. From the multiplex PCR reads, TCRdb called clonotypes with MiXCR, one entry per CDR3 protein. This repertoire shows about 290,000 distinct CDR3 sequences, roughly 13% found once; its top ten account for roughly 8.2%. Sequenced input: blood. The receptors derive from a woman in her thirties or forties with Graves' hyperthyroidism.

This clonotype was seen ten or more times. The chain uses TRBV10-3 and TRBJ2-2; D remains unclear. Looked up from germline, CDR1 is ENHRY and CDR2 is SYGVKD. V shed 4 bases and J shed 5 bases, with 2 bases lying between them. The CDR3 contains 11 residues. The CDR3 DNA sequence: TGTGCCATCAGTGCGACCGGGGAGCTGTTTTTT. Translated, it gives CAISATGELFF.

This clonotype was observed many times. This sequence joins TRBV20-1 and TRBJ2-7, with TRBD2 matching over 10 bases. CDR1 is DFQATT, CDR2 SNEGSKA, per germline (reference sequence). This CDR3 region has 12 residues. The trim removed 6 bases at V and 4 bases at J, leaving 3 bases unmatched. CDR3 protein: CSAETSGYEQYF. In nucleotides, the CDR3 is TGCAGTGCCGAGACTAGCGGGTACGAGCAGTACTTC.

The CDR3 bases are TGTGCCACCAGTGACGTACTAGCGGGAGAGGTGCAGTTCTTC. Protein: CATSDVLAGEVQFF. V is TRBV24-1 and J is TRBJ2-1; 11 bases are a match to TRBD2. The CDR3 loop spans 14 amino acids. Trimming cost V 4 bases and J 12 bases; bases outside gene matches: 7. Germline V gives CDR1 KGHDR, CDR2 SFDVKD.

This chain joins TRBV19 and TRBJ1-1, with D hard to call. V shed 0 bases and J shed 6 bases, with 14 bases lying between them. The CDR3 is made up of 15 amino acids. The germline V gene encodes CDR1 LNHDA and CDR2 SQIVND (reference sequence). In DNA form, the CDR3 reads TGTGCCAGTAGTATAGATCGCGGACCGGAATCTGAAGCTTTCTTT. This encodes CASSIDRGPESEAFF.

This clonotype came up many times. The rearrangement uses TRBV3-1 and TRBJ2-5; no firm D call. V dropped 1 base and J dropped 7 bases, with 10 bases sitting between them. This CDR3 has 13 amino acids. CDR1 is LGHDT, CDR2 YNNKEL, per germline (reference sequence). CDR3 sequence (DNA): TGTGCCAGCAGCCAAGGGCCAGCAGGGACCCAGTACTTC. The encoded protein is CASSQGPAGTQYF.

The rearrangement uses TRBV13 and TRBJ2-1; 10 bases are a match to TRBD2. The CDR3 is made up of 16 amino acids. Germline V lookup: CDR1 PRHDT, CDR2 FYEKMQ (reference sequence). Unmatched junction bases numbered 9, after V lost 2 bases and J lost 8 bases. For the CDR3, the DNA is TGTGCCAGCAGCTTACGGACTAGCGGTAGAAGATATGAGCAGTTCTTC. Amino acids: CASSLRTSGRRYEQFF.

This chain joins TRBV30 and TRBJ1-4; 10 bases line up with TRBD1. The CDR3 is 13 residues long. Germline CDR1 and CDR2: GTSNPN and SVGIG (reference sequence). The V and J ends lost 1 base and 7 bases, in that order; junction bases with no gene match: 0. The CDR3 DNA sequence: TGTGCCTGGAGTGGGACAGGGGGTGAAAAACTGTTTTTT. It specifies CAWSGTGGEKLFF.

The table lists this clonotype with many counts. J is TRBJ2-7 and V is TRBV7-9, with 10 positions matching TRBD2. J gave up 2 bases and V 6 bases, and 7 bases lay outside the gene matches. The CDR3 extends over 15 amino acids. The germline gives CDR1 SEHNR, CDR2 FQNEAQ (reference sequence). The CDR3 bases are TGTGCCAGCAGACCCTGGACTAGCGGCACCTACGAGCAGTACTTC. Amino acids: CASRPWTSGTYEQYF.

This clonotype was seen at least ten times. The rearrangement uses TRBV28 and TRBJ1-5; D is unclear. Looked up from germline, CDR1 is MDHEN and CDR2 is SYDVKM. The CDR3 runs to 13 residues. V shed 5 bases and J shed 7 bases, with 12 bases lying between them. This CDR3 reads CASSPSTQQPQHF. DNA of the CDR3: TGTGCCAGCAGTCCGTCAACTCAGCAGCCCCAGCATTTT.

This clonotype was seen many times. This rearrangement joins TRBV10-3 to TRBJ2-1; 11 nucleotides align to TRBD2. Germline CDR1 and CDR2: ENHRY and SYGVKD. J was trimmed by 0 bases and V by 6 bases; bases with no gene match: 4. The CDR3 contains 16 residues. The CDR3 sequence is CAISGTSGSSYNEQFF. The CDR3 DNA sequence: TGTGCCATCAGCGGGACTAGCGGTAGCTCCTACAATGAGCAGTTCTTC.

This clonotype was observed a few times. The gene calls are TRBV10-1 and TRBJ1-1; D is unclear. CDR1 WNHNN and CDR2 SYGVQD come from the germline V gene (reference sequence). CDR3 length: 14 amino acids. V was cut by 3 bases and J by 1 base, with 9 bases left in between. The chain's CDR3 is CASSDSPKNTEAFF. The CDR3 DNA is TGCGCCAGCAGTGATTCACCCAAGAACACTGAAGCTTTCTTT.

This clonotype was counted between two and nine times. The chain has TRBV7-2 and TRBJ2-2; TRBD1 matches at 7 bases. The CDR3 loop spans 15 amino acids. V lost 5 bases to trimming and J lost 4 bases; unmatched junction nucleotides: 7. Per germline, CDR1 SGHTA and CDR2 FQGNSA. CDR3 amino acids: CASSPDRAGTGELFF. CDR3 nucleotide sequence: TGTGCCAGCAGCCCCGACAGGGCGGGCACCGGGGAGCTGTTTTTT. Full variable domain (rest looked up from reference TRBV7-2 and TRBJ2-2): GAGVSQSPSNKVTEKGKDVELRCDPISGHTALYWYRQSLGQGLEFLIYFQGNSAPDKSGLPSDRFSAERTGGSVSTLTIQRTQQEDSAVYLCASSPDRAGTGELFFGEGSRLTVL.